The present TCR beta chain was sequenced within a study of T cell responses to AZD1222 COVID-19 vaccine. As regards this clone: No antigen is known for it.

General study findings and limits: Variant regions that are unmutated are reportedly the target of nearly half of spike-specific TCRs.

In germline, CDR1 is DFQATT, CDR2 SNEGSKA (reference sequence). The CDR3 sequence is 15 residues long. V shed 3 bases and J 7 bases; nucleotides not matched to a gene: 10. The data were produced by immunoSEQ multiplex PCR, yet TCRdb's version contains in-frame clones alone and is incomplete. The table has roughly 150,000 clones, roughly nine tenths seen once; the top ten hold under 8%. This TCR was sampled from an adult who had recovered from COVID-19. The chain recombines TRBV20-1 with TRBJ2-1, with 9 bases fitting TRBD2. The starting material was peripheral blood, obtained after recovery from COVID-19. CDR3: CSASIPSGIGNEQFF. The CDR3, as DNA: TGCAGTGCTAGTATTCCTAGCGGGATAGGGAATGAGCAGTTCTTC.